This is a list of T cell receptor beta chains from one sample in a study of blood T cell repertoires in COVID-19. Method: immunoSEQ multiplex PCR; TCRdb's copy keeps in-frame clones and lacks some. The table lists under 250,000 clones, around 80% of them singletons. The sample consisted of peripheral blood. The receptors here all came from a man between 45 and 60 years old with active or convalescent COVID-19. CDR3s include the opening cysteine and the closing phenylalanine or tryptophan. Fields, in order: V gene, D gene, J gene, clone size, CDR3 protein, CDR3 DNA. D genes are given only for firm matches. Clone sizes are given selectively: once, few, many, or a class where the clone is expanded.

>TRBV28|-|TRBJ2-1|-
CASKGDRSYSYNEQFF
TGTGCCAGCAAAGGAGACAGGTCTTACTCCTACAATGAGCAGTTCTTC
>TRBV28|TRBD2|TRBJ2-5|-
CASSLRLAGRETQYF
TGTGCCAGCAGTTTAAGACTAGCGGGAAGAGAGACCCAGTACTTC
>TRBV5-1|TRBD1|TRBJ1-4|-
CASSPQGQTFEKLFF
TGCGCCAGCAGCCCGCAGGGACAGACTTTTGAAAAACTGTTTTTT
>TRBV6-6|-|TRBJ2-3|-
CASSSPSMLDTQYF
TGTGCCAGCAGTTCTCCTAGCATGCTTGATACGCAGTATTTT
>TRBV15|-|TRBJ1-6|-
CATSPRGDGGRSPLHF
TGTGCCACCAGCCCCCGGGGGGACGGGGGACGTTCACCCCTCCACTTT
>TRBV10-2|TRBD1|TRBJ2-7|few
CASSGTGRYEQYF
TGCGCCAGCAGTGGGACAGGAAGGTACGAGCAGTACTTC
>TRBV18|TRBD1|TRBJ1-2|-
CASSPRTGEKGYTF
TGTGCCAGCTCACCACGAACAGGGGAGAAGGGCTACACCTTC
>TRBV9|TRBD2|TRBJ2-4|-
CASSVAGVAGEGAKNIQYF
TGTGCCAGCAGCGTAGCTGGAGTAGCGGGGGAGGGGGCCAAAAACATTCAGTACTTC
>TRBV19|-|TRBJ2-1|once
CASSTLGGKNEQFF
TGTGCCAGTAGTACCCTCGGGGGTAAAAATGAGCAGTTCTTC
>TRBV6-4|-|TRBJ2-4|once
CASIPRQGRDIQYF
TGTGCCAGCATCCCGAGGCAGGGCAGAGACATTCAGTACTTC
>TRBV27|TRBD2|TRBJ2-3|-
CASSSPASGRLDTQYF
TGTGCCAGCAGTTCCCCAGCTAGCGGGAGACTAGATACGCAGTATTTT
>TRBV28|TRBD2|TRBJ2-1|-
CASSSSGRDLYNEQFF
TGTGCCAGCAGTTCTAGCGGGAGGGATCTCTACAATGAGCAGTTCTTC
>TRBV12-5|-|TRBJ1-1|-
CASVEVWPNTEAFF
TGTGCTAGTGTCGAGGTGTGGCCGAACACTGAAGCTTTCTTT
>TRBV2|TRBD2|TRBJ2-7|few
CASTTTSGRKAYEQYF
TGTGCCAGCACTACGACTAGCGGGAGGAAAGCCTACGAGCAGTACTTC
>TRBV5-1|-|TRBJ1-1|-
CASSLSSLNTEAFF
TGCGCCAGCAGCTTGTCGTCCTTGAACACTGAAGCTTTCTTT
>TRBV19|TRBD2|TRBJ2-1|-
CASSTQAGGLYNEQFF
TGTGCCAGTAGTACTCAAGCGGGAGGCCTTTACAATGAGCAGTTCTTC
>TRBV5-1|-|TRBJ2-7|-
CASSLRSKAFSLGVSEQYF
TGCGCCAGCAGCTTGCGTTCTAAAGCCTTCAGCCTTGGAGTTAGCGAGCAGTACTTC
>TRBV7-3|TRBD1|TRBJ2-1|-
CASSSTTDRGREQFF
TGTGCCAGCAGCTCTACAACCGACAGGGGCCGAGAGCAGTTCTTC
>TRBV18|-|TRBJ1-3|-
CASSPQRPGTSGNTIYF
TGTGCCAGCTCACCACAGAGGCCAGGGACTTCTGGAAACACCATATATTTT
>TRBV6-5|-|TRBJ2-4|-
CASSPGMRAKNIQYF
TGTGCCAGCAGCCCAGGGATGAGGGCCAAAAACATTCAGTACTTC
>TRBV7-3|TRBD2|TRBJ2-5|-
CASSPKAGGTETQYF
TGTGCCAGCAGCCCTAAAGCGGGAGGGACAGAGACCCAGTACTTC
>TRBV10-3|TRBD2|TRBJ2-7|-
CAISQVAGSSYEQYF
TGTGCCATCAGCCAGGTAGCGGGGAGCTCCTACGAGCAGTACTTC
>TRBV6-5|TRBD1|TRBJ1-1|-
CASSYSRQGETEAFF
TGTGCCAGCAGTTACTCGAGGCAGGGGGAGACTGAAGCTTTCTTT
>TRBV28|-|TRBJ2-7|few
CASSWLSVGTYEQYF
TGTGCCAGCAGTTGGCTCTCTGTGGGCACCTACGAGCAGTACTTC
>TRBV29-1|-|TRBJ1-5|-
CSVAEDNQPQHF
TGCAGCGTTGCGGAGGACAATCAGCCCCAGCATTTT
>TRBV5-4|-|TRBJ2-7|-
CASSQGTLRSYEQYF
TGTGCCAGCAGCCAAGGGACACTCAGGTCCTACGAGCAGTACTTC
>TRBV18|TRBD1|TRBJ1-2|-
CASSSESPGTGNGYTF
TGTGCCAGCTCATCGGAATCCCCCGGGACAGGGAATGGCTACACCTTC
>TRBV20-1|-|TRBJ2-1|-
CSASREVVYNEQFF
TGCAGTGCTAGTCGGGAAGTGGTCTACAATGAGCAGTTCTTC
>TRBV6-6|-|TRBJ2-1|-
CASSYRNGNEQFF
TGTGCCAGCAGTTACCGGAACGGGAATGAGCAGTTCTTC
>TRBV5-1|-|TRBJ2-1|-
CASSLGISASSYNEQFF
TGCGCCAGCAGCTTGGGTATTAGCGCCAGCTCCTACAATGAGCAGTTCTTC
>TRBV10-2|TRBD2|TRBJ2-5|-
CASSEVGGETQYF
TGCGCCAGCAGTGAGGTGGGGGGGGAGACCCAGTACTTC
>TRBV12-3/TRBV12-4|-|TRBJ2-3|-
CASSLQDTQYF
TGTGCCAGCAGTTTACAAGATACGCAGTATTTT
>TRBV6-5|-|TRBJ2-5|once
CASSSHTGHEETQYF
TGTGCCAGCAGTTCCCACACCGGACATGAAGAGACCCAGTACTTC
>TRBV30|TRBD1|TRBJ1-2|-
CAWSEPGGANYGYTF
TGTGCCTGGAGTGAACCAGGGGGCGCGAACTATGGCTACACCTTC
>TRBV25-1|TRBD2|TRBJ2-2|once
CASSDSRTSGVTGELFF
TGTGCCAGCAGTGACTCCAGGACTAGCGGGGTCACCGGGGAGCTGTTTTTT
>TRBV13|-|TRBJ2-1|-
CASSLGGRVEQFF
TGTGCCAGCAGCTTAGGCGGTAGAGTTGAGCAGTTCTTC
>TRBV10-2|TRBD1|TRBJ1-4|-
CASSGQGAEEKLFF
TGCGCCAGCAGCGGACAGGGGGCCGAGGAAAAACTGTTTTTT
>TRBV6-2/TRBV6-3|-|TRBJ2-5|-
CASSYLGRDQETQYF
TGTGCCAGCAGTTACTTAGGGCGGGATCAAGAGACCCAGTACTTC
>TRBV28|-|TRBJ1-2|-
CAAGAYSSGGYTF
TGTGCCGCAGGCGCATACAGCTCGGGGGGCTACACCTTC
>TRBV5-1|-|TRBJ1-5|few
CASSFYQGGQPQHF
TGCGCCAGCAGCTTTTACCAGGGAGGTCAGCCCCAGCATTTT
>TRBV4-1|-|TRBJ1-4|few
CASSRFNRALTNEKLFF
TGCGCCAGCAGCCGCTTCAACAGGGCTCTGACTAATGAAAAACTGTTTTTT
>TRBV10-3|TRBD1|TRBJ1-2|-
CAISQGDYGYTF
TGTGCCATCTCACAGGGGGACTATGGCTACACCTTC
>TRBV7-8|-|TRBJ1-5|-
CASSRHGNQPQHF
TGTGCCAGCAGTAGACATGGCAATCAGCCCCAGCATTTT
>TRBV18|TRBD1|TRBJ1-1|once
CASSPLQGEGNTEAFF
TGTGCCAGCTCACCGTTACAGGGGGAAGGGAACACTGAAGCTTTCTTT
>TRBV11-3|TRBD1|TRBJ2-6|once
CASSAGTGGAGANVLTF
TGTGCCAGCAGCGCCGGGACAGGGGGCGCTGGGGCCAACGTCCTGACTTTC